The sequence of this T cell receptor beta chain was determined in a study of human T cells and chemical hapten exposure. This clonotype was detected many times. Unmatched junction bases numbered 10, after V lost 4 bases and J lost 1 base. The germline gives CDR1 MGHRA, CDR2 YSYEKL. This CDR3 has 18 amino acids. The time point is: patch test 1, 2 weeks after DPC sensitization. The treatment is: therapeutic diphenylcyclopropenone sensitization with weekly scalp DPC. Original handling: The median was approximately 89,000 TCRs per sample, ranging roughly 20,000 to 750,000. TCRdb reprocessed the RACE reads via MiXCR and lists one record per CDR3 protein. TCRdb assigned the V and J calls; the authors' analysis was not used. The sample lists roughly 190,000 distinct CDR3 sequences, 20% to 25% seen once, with less than 7% in the top ten.

V and J are TRBV4-1 and TRBJ1-1, with TRBD1 identical over 12 bases. The source of this sequence is a woman in her 50s with alopecia areata. Some clones in this sample may be carry-over from other donors' samples. The source was whole blood, collected in connection with sensitization to the hapten diphenylcyclopropenone (DPC). The CDR3 reads CASSRSGQGARANTEAFF. The CDR3 DNA sequence: TGCGCCAGCAGCCGTTCGGGACAGGGGGCGCGGGCGAACACTGAAGCTTTCTTT.